Below, 20 T cell receptor beta chains from the same sample are listed, as sequenced in a study of human T cells and chemical hapten exposure. Time point in this sample: patch test 2, 6 weeks after DPC sensitization. Treatment noted: therapeutic diphenylcyclopropenone sensitization with weekly scalp DPC. TCRdb re-analysed the RACE reads in MiXCR, keeping a single row per CDR3 protein. The sample yields 100,000 or so distinct CDR3 sequences, 7.5% to 10% seen once. The specimen comprised whole blood, sampled in connection with sensitization to the hapten diphenylcyclopropenone (DPC). These receptors were collected from a woman between 40 and 55 years old with alopecia areata. Some clones in this sample may be carry-over from other donors' samples.

This clonotype occurred many times. The chain employs TRBV12-3 or TRBV12-4 and TRBJ2-3, with TRBD1 as a possible D gene (6 bases). V lost 3 bases to trimming and J lost 2 bases, with 12 bases between them. The CDR3 length is 15 residues. The CDR3 protein is CASSFRQADTDTQYF. CDR3 DNA: TGTGCCAGCAGTTTTCGACAGGCCGACACAGATACGCAGTATTTT.

Ten or more counts support this clonotype. The J gene is TRBJ1-1, the V gene TRBV4-3, with TRBD1 as a possible D gene (6 bases). The CDR3 has 14 residues. V lost 1 base to trimming and J lost 1 base, with 7 bases between them. Germline V lookup: CDR1 LGHNA, CDR2 YSLEER. CDR3: CASSQGTENTEAFF. CDR3 bases: TGCGCCAGCAGCCAAGGGACAGAGAACACTGAAGCTTTCTTT.

This clonotype turned up a few times. V is TRBV29-1 and J is TRBJ2-1; TRBD2 agrees at 9 bases. Germline lookup yields CDR1 SQVTM and CDR2 ANQGSEA. The V segment lost 7 bases and the J segment 0 bases; nucleotides outside the gene matches: 10. The CDR3 contains 16 residues. The CDR3 coding sequence is TGCAGCGCCGAAATTAATAGCGGGAGCTCCTACAATGAGCAGTTCTTC. It translates to CSAEINSGSSYNEQFF.

This clonotype was counted a few times. The chain joins TRBV7-2 to TRBJ2-7; the D gene is possibly TRBD1 (5 bases). Germline lookup yields CDR1 SGHTA and CDR2 FQGNSA. The CDR3 spans 14 residues. Trimming stripped 2 bases from V and 3 bases from J, with 11 bases between. CDR3 DNA: TGTGCCAGCAGCTTAAATCAGGGTTTCTACGAGCAGTACTTC. It codes for CASSLNQGFYEQYF.

The genes are TRBV10-3 and TRBJ2-1; TRBD2 aligns across 8 bases. CDR3 length: 15 amino acids. The ends lost 4 bases at V and 9 bases at J; junction bases unmatched: 11. CDR1 and CDR2 (germline): ENHRY, SYGVKD. CDR3 nucleotides: TGTGCCATCAGTGCGCCAAGACTAGCGAAGGCTGAGCAGTTCTTC. It specifies CAISAPRLAKAEQFF.

V usage is TRBV7-8 and J usage is TRBJ2-5, with 11 bases fitting TRBD2. CDR3 size: 14 residues. Germline CDR1 SGHVS, CDR2 FQNEAQ. With 5 bases clipped from V and 6 bases from J, the junction kept 5 bases outside the gene matches. The CDR3 loop reads CASSPGTSGKTQYF. The CDR3 DNA reads as TGTGCCAGCAGCCCGGGGACTAGCGGCAAGACCCAGTACTTC.

This clonotype was seen repeatedly, ten times or more. V and J are TRBV29-1 and TRBJ2-7; tentative D call: TRBD1 (6 bases). The V gene lost 5 bases and the J gene lost 3 bases, with 11 bases spanning the gap. Germline-derived CDR1 and CDR2 are SQVTM and ANQGSEA. The CDR3 covers 12 residues. CDR3 residues: CSVSGQNYEQYF. The CDR3 DNA is TGCAGCGTTTCAGGACAGAACTACGAGCAGTACTTC.

This clonotype was observed a handful of times. In DNA, the CDR3 is TGCAGTTATCTAGCGGGAGGCACGACAGATACGCAGTATTTT. Translation: CSYLAGGTTDTQYF. The V call is TRBV20-1, the J call TRBJ2-3; 11 bases fit TRBD2. After removal of 8 bases from V and 3 bases from J, the junction contained 7 bases not matched to a gene. Germline assignment: CDR1 DFQATT and CDR2 SNEGSKA (reference sequence). The CDR3 loop spans 14 amino acids.

Many counts were recorded for this clonotype. The chain joins TRBV4-3 to TRBJ1-5, with D possibly being TRBD1 (6 bases). CDR3 length: 15 amino acids. Germline values: CDR1 LGHNA, CDR2 YSLEER. Trimming pared 0 bases from V and 9 bases from J, leaving 15 bases between. Here the CDR3 reads CASSQEKGGRSPQHF. CDR3 bases: TGCGCCAGCAGCCAAGAAAAGGGGGGGAGATCGCCCCAGCATTTT.

The chain recombines TRBV14 with TRBJ1-5; D gene uncertain. V was pared by 4 bases and J by 2 bases, with 9 bases between. CDR3 length equals 14 residues. Germline lookup yields CDR1 SGHDN and CDR2 FVKESK. The CDR3 DNA sequence: TGTGCCAGCAGCCGCGGTGGCGGCAATCAGCCCCAGCATTTT. This codes for CASSRGGGNQPQHF.

For this clonotype: Just one base apart from a much larger clone, this may be a read error. The V gene is TRBV28, the J gene TRBJ1-3; tentatively, D is TRBD1 (5 bases). The CDR3 totals 14 residues. CDR1 and CDR2 (germline): MDHEN, SYDVKM. CDR3 sequence (DNA): TGTGCCAGCAGTTCCGGGACCTCTGGAAACATCATATATTTT. Its protein is CASSSGTSGNIIYF.

The sample holds many counts of this clonotype. The rearrangement joins TRBV12-3 or TRBV12-4 to TRBJ2-3; D gene unclear. With 4 bases removed from V and 3 bases from J, the gap between germline ends came to 8 bases. This CDR3 comprises 13 residues. For the CDR3, the DNA is TGTGCCAGCAGTTGGATTCGGACAGATACGCAGTATTTT. Translated, it gives CASSWIRTDTQYF.

This clonotype showed up many times. This chain's CDR3 is CASSDRQAYSGNTIYF. The CDR3 DNA is TGTGCCAGCAGTGATCGACAGGCCTACTCTGGAAACACCATATATTTT. This chain connects TRBV2 to TRBJ1-3, with D possibly being TRBD1 (6 bases). CDR3 size: 16 residues. Germline CDR1 reads SNHLY; CDR2 reads FYNNEI. The V end lost 3 bases, the J end lost 0 bases, and 12 bases lay between the germline ends.

This chain uses TRBV5-1 with TRBJ2-7; tentative D call: TRBD1 (7 bases). The CDR3 runs 15 residues. Germline CDR1 is SGHRS and CDR2 is YFSETQ. The germline V and J ends were trimmed by 1 base and 7 bases, with 18 bases remaining between them. CDR3: CASSLRQGGQGEQYF. The CDR3 nucleotides are TGCGCCAGCAGCTTGCGACAGGGAGGTCAGGGGGAGCAGTACTTC.

This clonotype came up many times. The rearrangement uses TRBV23-1 and TRBJ2-1; D unclear. TRBV23-1 is annotated as an ORF whose role is uncertain. V was shortened by 1 base and J by 1 base, with 14 bases between the two germline ends. This CDR3 is 17 amino acids long. DNA of the CDR3: TGCGCCAGCAGTCAATTTGTTGGGGTCGGGTCCTACAATGAGCAGTTCTTC. Protein product: CASSQFVGVGSYNEQFF.

This rearrangement joins TRBV20-1 to TRBJ2-1; TRBD2 matches at 11 bases. Germline CDR1 DFQATT, CDR2 SNEGSKA (reference sequence). The CDR3 is 17 amino acids. J lost 2 bases, V lost 2 bases, and 8 bases had no gene match. CDR3 in amino acids: CSARFSGRAKAYNEQFF. The DNA of the CDR3 is TGCAGTGCTAGATTTAGCGGGAGGGCCAAGGCCTACAATGAGCAGTTCTTC.

This clonotype was picked up many times. The chain is built from TRBV30 and TRBJ2-7; D unresolved. V lost 0 bases and J lost 4, with 10 bases in between. CDR1 and CDR2 from the germline V gene are GTSNPN and SVGIG (reference sequence). This CDR3 contains 13 residues. CDR3 bases: TGTGCCTGGAGTGTAGGCTCCGATTACGAGCAGTACTTC. It yields the protein CAWSVGSDYEQYF. Complete variable domain (other parts from reference TRBV30 and TRBJ2-7): SQTIHQWPATLVQPVGSPLSLECTVEGTSNPNLYWYRQAAGRGLQLLFYSVGIGQISSEVPQNLSASRPQDRQFILSSKKLLLSDSGFYLCAWSVGSDYEQYFGPGTRLTVT.

This clonotype was observed a handful of times. The V and J genes are TRBV5-4 and TRBJ1-1; 7 positions agree with TRBD1. This CDR3 is built from 15 residues. V lost 4 bases and J lost 5; bases outside the gene matches: 11. Germline loops: CDR1 SGHNT, CDR2 YYREEE (reference sequence). CDR3 sequence (DNA): TGTGCCAGCAGCCCTTTACAGGGGATGGGGACTGAAGCTTTCTTT. Protein sequence: CASSPLQGMGTEAFF.

This clonotype has a count of ten or more. The rearrangement links TRBV29-1 to TRBJ2-6; D possibly corresponds to TRBD2 (5 bases). Trimming shortened V by 7 bases and J by 11 bases, and 15 bases separated the two germline ends. Germline lookup yields CDR1 SQVTM and CDR2 ANQGSEA. The CDR3 consists of 12 residues. The CDR3 sequence is CSALAGRDVLTF. In nucleotides, the CDR3 is TGCAGCGCCTTGGCGGGCCGCGACGTCCTGACTTTC.

There are many counts of this clonotype. The V gene is TRBV28, the J gene TRBJ2-2; D is uncertain. The CDR3 consists of 14 residues. V lost 6 bases and J lost 4, with 12 bases in between. CDR1 and CDR2 from the germline V gene are MDHEN and SYDVKM. The CDR3 region is CASRLPAVTGELFF. For the CDR3, the DNA is TGTGCCAGCAGACTACCGGCCGTCACCGGGGAGCTGTTTTTT.